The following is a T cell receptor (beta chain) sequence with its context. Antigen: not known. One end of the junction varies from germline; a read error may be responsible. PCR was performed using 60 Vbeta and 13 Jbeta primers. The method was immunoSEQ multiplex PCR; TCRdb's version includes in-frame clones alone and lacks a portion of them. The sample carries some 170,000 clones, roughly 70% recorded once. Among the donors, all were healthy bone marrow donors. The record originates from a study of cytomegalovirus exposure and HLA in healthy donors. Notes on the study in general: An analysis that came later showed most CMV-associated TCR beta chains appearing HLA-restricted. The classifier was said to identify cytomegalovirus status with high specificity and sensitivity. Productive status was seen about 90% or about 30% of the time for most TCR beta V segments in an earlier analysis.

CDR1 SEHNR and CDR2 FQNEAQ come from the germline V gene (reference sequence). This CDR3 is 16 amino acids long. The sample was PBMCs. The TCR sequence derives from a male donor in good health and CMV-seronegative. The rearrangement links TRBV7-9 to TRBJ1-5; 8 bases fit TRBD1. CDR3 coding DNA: TGTTCCAGCAGCTTCGGACAGGGTCGCGACAATCAGCCCCAGCATTTT. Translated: CSSSFGQGRDNQPQHF.